This TCR beta chain was identified during a study of blood T cells in healthy people across ages. The ends lost 3 bases at V and 5 bases at J; junction bases unmatched: 4. Germline V gives CDR1 SQVTM, CDR2 ANQGSEA. The CDR3 contains 12 residues. Alongside a J-beta primer mix, a sample-barcoded 5' primer served in a second PCR lasting about 7 to 12 cycles. TCRdb redid the calling of the 5' RACE reads with MiXCR, one entry per CDR3 protein. Among about 1 million distinct CDR3 sequences listed, 45% were seen once. This chain connects TRBV29-1 to TRBJ2-7; 7 bases fit TRBD1. This receptor was taken from a woman between 55 and 75 years old in good health. The specimen was blood. The CDR3 loop reads CSVEGQGDEQYF. CDR3 in DNA: TGCAGCGTTGAGGGGCAGGGGGACGAGCAGTACTTC.